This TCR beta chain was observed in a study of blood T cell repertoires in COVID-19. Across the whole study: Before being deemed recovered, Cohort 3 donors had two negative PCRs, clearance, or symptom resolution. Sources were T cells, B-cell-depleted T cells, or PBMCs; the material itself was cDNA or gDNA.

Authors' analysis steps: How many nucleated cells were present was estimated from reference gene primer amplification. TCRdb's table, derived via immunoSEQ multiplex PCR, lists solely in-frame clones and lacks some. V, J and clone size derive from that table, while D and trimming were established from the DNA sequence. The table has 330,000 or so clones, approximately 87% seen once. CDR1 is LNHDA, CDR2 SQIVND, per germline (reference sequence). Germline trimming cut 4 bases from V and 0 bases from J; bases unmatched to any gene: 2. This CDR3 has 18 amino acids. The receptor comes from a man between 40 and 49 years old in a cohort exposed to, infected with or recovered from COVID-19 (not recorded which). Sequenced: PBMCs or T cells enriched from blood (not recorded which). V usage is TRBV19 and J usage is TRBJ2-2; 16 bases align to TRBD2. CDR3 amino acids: CASSKGLAGGPNTGELFF. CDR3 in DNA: TGTGCCAGTAGTAAGGGACTAGCGGGAGGGCCGAACACCGGGGAGCTGTTTTTT.